The entry below gives a single T cell receptor beta chain sequence along with its context. Measured with immunoSEQ multiplex PCR; TCRdb has only the in-frame clones, and not every one. The sample holds about 92,000 clones, roughly 70% seen once. The entry originates in a study of blood T cell repertoires in COVID-19. Study summary: Nucleic acid was either cDNA or gDNA, and it came from T cells, B-cell-depleted T cells, or PBMCs.

CDR1 is MNHEY and CDR2 is SVGAGI in the germline V gene. The CDR3 has 13 amino acids. V was pared by 6 bases and J by 3 bases, with 12 bases between. The V call is TRBV6-5, the J call TRBJ2-7, with D possibly being TRBD2 (5 bases). The sample comprised peripheral blood. The clonotype comes from a woman aged 60-70 years in a cohort sampled during active or convalescent COVID-19. The CDR3 region has the DNA TGTGCCAGCAGCCGCCGACTACTCTACGAGCAGTACTTC. It codes for CASSRRLLYEQYF.